This T cell receptor beta chain was sequenced during a study of CD8 T cells in ankylosing spondylitis. This CDR3 has 13 amino acids. The V and J ends lost 7 bases and 4 bases respectively, with 13 bases between them. Germline-derived CDR1 and CDR2 are SEHNR and FQNEAQ (reference sequence). This clonotype was detected a few times. TCRdb passed the 5' RACE reads through MiXCR, listing each CDR3 protein once. The table shows tens of thousands of distinct CDR3 sequences, with more than 25% occurring only once. The sequenced sample consisted of blood, either unsorted or a sorted T cell fraction (not recorded which). The V and J genes are TRBV7-9 and TRBJ1-1; D remains unclear. The receptor comes from a male donor with ankylosing spondylitis or in good health (not recorded which). The CDR3 DNA is TGTGCCAGCACAACCTGGACCCGCACTGAAGCTTTCTTT. Encoded protein: CASTTWTRTEAFF. Complete variable domain (other parts from reference TRBV7-9 and TRBJ1-1): DTGVSQNPRHKITKRGQNVTFRCDPISEHNRLYWYRQTLGQGPEFLTYFQNEAQLEKSRLLSDRFSAERPKGSFSTLEIQRTEQGDSAMYLCASTTWTRTEAFFGQGTRLTVV.